Listed here are 30 T cell receptor beta chains from one sample, sequenced in a study of blood T cell repertoires in COVID-19. Profiling relied on immunoSEQ multiplex PCR, and the TCRdb table lists in-frame clones only, not all of them. The table shows about 130,000 clones, with roughly 91% occurring only once. The sequenced material came from peripheral blood. Every receptor here comes from a man aged 55 to 69 with COVID-19, enrolled during active disease.

V and J are TRBV19 and TRBJ1-5; 7 positions agree with TRBD1. The CDR3 extends over 14 amino acids. CDR1 and CDR2 from the germline V gene are LNHDA and SQIVND (reference sequence). Losses at the gene ends were 3 bases for V and 5 bases for J; bases not matched to a gene: 4. The CDR3 region has the DNA TGTGCCAGTAGTATCACAGGGGATGATCAGCCCCAGCATTTT. It codes for CASSITGDDQPQHF.

V is TRBV9 and J is TRBJ2-7; D remains ambiguous. V was shortened by 4 bases and J by 1 base, with 6 bases between the two germline ends. Germline V CDR1 and CDR2: SGDLS, YYNGEE. CDR3 length: 12 residues. The CDR3 nucleotides read TGTGCCAGCAGCCCCCCGTCCTACGAGCAGTACTTC. Protein: CASSPPSYEQYF.

The chain uses TRBV9 and TRBJ1-1; D is perhaps TRBD1 (6 bases). The V and J ends lost 0 bases and 5 bases respectively, with 14 bases between them. The germline gives CDR1 SGDLS, CDR2 YYNGEE. There are 15 residues in the CDR3. CDR3 residues: CASSVATGPETEAFF. The CDR3 DNA follows: TGTGCCAGCAGCGTAGCTACAGGGCCGGAGACTGAAGCTTTCTTT.

J is TRBJ1-4 and V is TRBV5-6, with D tentatively TRBD1 (5 bases). Germline V gene data show CDR1 as SGHDT and CDR2 as YYEEEE. CDR3 length equals 15 residues. V lost 1 base and J lost 6, with 13 bases in between. The CDR3 coding sequence is TGTGCCAGCAGCTTGCTGGGGCAGGGCGATGAAAAACTGTTTTTT. Amino acids: CASSLLGQGDEKLFF.

V is TRBV9 and J is TRBJ1-6; D is unclear. V was shortened by 4 bases and J by 7 bases, with 12 bases between the two germline ends. CDR1 is SGDLS, CDR2 YYNGEE, per germline. This CDR3 comprises 14 residues. CDR3 in DNA: TGTGCCAGCAGCTTAAGCCGGTTGAATTCACCCCTCCACTTT. Its protein product is CASSLSRLNSPLHF.

The chain carries TRBV18 and TRBJ2-1; 14 bases map to TRBD2. CDR3 length equals 18 residues. V lost 0 bases to trimming and J lost 2 bases; unmatched junction nucleotides: 3. The germline gives CDR1 KGHSH, CDR2 LQKENI. CDR3 nucleotides: TGTGCCAGCTCACCACCCGGACTAGCGGGGGGAACCTACAATGAGCAGTTCTTC. It specifies CASSPPGLAGGTYNEQFF. Complete variable domain (other parts from reference TRBV18 and TRBJ2-1): NAGVMQNPRHLVRRRGQEARLRCSPMKGHSHVYWYRQLPEEGLKFMVYLQKENIIDESGMPKERFSAEFPKEGPSILRIQQVVRGDSAAYFCASSPPGLAGGTYNEQFFGPGTRLTVL.

V usage is TRBV29-1 and J usage is TRBJ2-1; the match to TRBD2 covers 9 bases. V lost 5 bases and J lost 2; bases outside the gene matches: 4. Germline assignment: CDR1 SQVTM and CDR2 ANQGSEA. The CDR3 loop spans 14 amino acids. The CDR3 spells CSVTLAGPYNEQFF. CDR3 DNA: TGCAGCGTTACCCTAGCGGGGCCCTACAATGAGCAGTTCTTC.

The chain's CDR3 is CASSIDGTGGEKLFF. CDR3 DNA sequence: TGTGCCAGCAGCATAGACGGGACAGGGGGTGAAAAACTGTTTTTT. The chain has TRBV6-2 or TRBV6-3 and TRBJ1-4; TRBD1 agrees at 11 bases. Germline assignment: CDR1 MNHEY and CDR2 SVGEGT. There are 15 residues in the CDR3. V lost 6 bases, J lost 7 bases, and 7 bases stayed unmatched.

This clone was counted a single time. The V call is TRBV9, the J call TRBJ2-6; no firm D call. The CDR3 has 15 amino acids. Between the trimmed V and J ends, which lost 0 bases and 2 bases, there was a span of 6 bases. CDR1 and CDR2 (germline): SGDLS, YYNGEE. CDR3 protein: CASSVETPGANVLTF. The CDR3 DNA follows: TGTGCCAGCAGCGTAGAAACACCTGGGGCCAACGTCCTGACTTTC. Complete variable domain (other parts from reference TRBV9 and TRBJ2-6): DSGVTQTPKHLITATGQRVTLRCSPRSGDLSVYWYQQSLDQGLQFLIQYYNGEERAKGNILERFSAQQFPDLHSELNLSSLELGDSALYFCASSVETPGANVLTFGAGSRLTVL.

V gene TRBV24-1 combines with J gene TRBJ1-5, with TRBD1 matching over 7 bases. Germline V gene data show CDR1 as KGHDR and CDR2 as SFDVKD. V gave up 6 bases and J gave up 8 bases; unmatched junction bases: 6. The CDR3 extends over 13 amino acids. CDR3 bases: TGTGCCACCAGTTCACAGGGGAGAGAGCCCCAGCATTTT. The encoded protein is CATSSQGREPQHF.

This clone was detected a few times. The sample has other DNA sequences that encode this CDR3 too. The chain joins TRBV7-9 to TRBJ2-3, with D uncertain. This CDR3 is built from 14 residues. V lost 3 bases and J 0 bases, leaving 7 bases between the germline ends. The germline gives CDR1 SEHNR, CDR2 FQNEAQ (reference sequence). The CDR3 sequence is CASSFITSTDTQYF. CDR3 in DNA: TGTGCCAGCAGCTTTATAACTAGCACAGATACGCAGTATTTT. Drawing the rest from reference TRBV7-9 and TRBJ2-3, the complete variable domain is DTGVSQNPRHKITKRGQNVTFRCDPISEHNRLYWYRQTLGQGPEFLTYFQNEAQLEKSRLLSDRFSAERPKGSFSTLEIQRTEQGDSAMYLCASSFITSTDTQYFGPGTRLTVL.

The rearrangement uses TRBV5-4 and TRBJ2-1; TRBD2 matches at 9 bases. The CDR3 runs 18 residues. The J segment lost 2 bases and the V segment lost 5 bases, leaving 14 bases of the junction unmatched. Germline loops: CDR1 SGHNT, CDR2 YYREEE (reference sequence). The CDR3 spells CASSRSSGGLNTYNEQFF. DNA for the CDR3: TGTGCCAGCAGTAGAAGTAGCGGGGGACTGAATACCTACAATGAGCAGTTCTTC.

The chain uses TRBV30 and TRBJ1-6, with D perhaps TRBD1 (6 bases). The germline V and J ends were trimmed by 0 bases and 6 bases, with 6 bases remaining between them. This CDR3 has 13 amino acids. Germline assignment: CDR1 GTSNPN and CDR2 SVGIG (reference sequence). CDR3 coding DNA: TGTGCCTGGAGTGTACAGGGTAATTCACCCCTCCACTTT. It codes for CAWSVQGNSPLHF.

The chain joins TRBV13 to TRBJ1-1; D is uncertain. The V end lost 5 bases, the J end lost 7 bases, and 14 bases lay between the germline ends. Germline V gene sequence: CDR1 PRHDT, CDR2 FYEKMQ (reference sequence). The CDR3 extends over 13 amino acids. The CDR3 DNA reads as TGTGCCAGCAGCCCAAGTAGAGGGATTGAAGCTTTCTTT. Translation: CASSPSRGIEAFF.

This clone was recorded only once. The chain is built from TRBV28 and TRBJ1-5; 10 bases agree with TRBD1. The length of the CDR3 is 16 residues. CDR1 MDHEN and CDR2 SYDVKM come from the germline V gene. With 0 bases clipped from V and 1 base from J, the junction kept 0 bases outside the gene matches. DNA for the CDR3: TGTGCCAGCAGTTTATGGACAGGGGGCAGCAATCAGCCCCAGCATTTT. It translates to CASSLWTGGSNQPQHF.

This chain joins TRBV9 and TRBJ1-4, with 9 bases aligning to TRBD1. Germline loops: CDR1 SGDLS, CDR2 YYNGEE. Trimming removed 4 bases from V and 7 bases from J; junction bases left unmatched: 11. The CDR3 covers 16 residues. This CDR3 reads CASSPRGDRVSEKLFF. In DNA, the CDR3 is TGTGCCAGCAGCCCGAGAGGGGACAGGGTATCTGAAAAACTGTTTTTT.

The genes are TRBV2 and TRBJ2-1; 8 bases agree with TRBD2. The V gene's germline CDR1 is SNHLY and CDR2 FYNNEI. V was pared by 11 bases and J by 2 bases, with 8 bases of the junction left unmatched. The CDR3 length is 14 residues. The CDR3 reads CARGQRGPYNEQFF. The CDR3, as DNA: TGTGCCCGAGGCCAGCGGGGGCCCTACAATGAGCAGTTCTTC.

V gene TRBV4-2 combines with J gene TRBJ2-3, with TRBD2 as a possible D gene (5 bases). Germline lookup yields CDR1 LGHNA and CDR2 YNFKEQ. CDR3 length: 15 residues. V dropped 4 bases and J dropped 2 bases, with 13 bases sitting between them. CDR3 bases: TGTGCCAGCAGCCTGCGCGGGCAAAACACAGATACGCAGTATTTT. This translates into CASSLRGQNTDTQYF.

This chain links TRBV6-1 with TRBJ2-5; a weak D match, TRBD1 (6 bases). Germline lookup yields CDR1 MNHNS and CDR2 SASEGT. The CDR3 has 16 amino acids. V was clipped by 3 bases and J by 1 base, with 15 bases between them. The CDR3 DNA reads as TGTGCCAGCAGTGATACCGATAGGACAGCCCAAGAGACCCAGTACTTC. It encodes CASSDTDRTAQETQYF.

The chain joins TRBV6-5 to TRBJ1-1, with a possible D match to TRBD1 (6 bases). The length of the CDR3 is 12 residues. Trimming removed 6 bases at V and 8 bases at J, with 13 bases between. Germline assignment: CDR1 MNHEY and CDR2 SVGAGI. The CDR3 DNA reads TGTGCCAGCAGAAACAGGGTACTAGAAGCTTTCTTT. Its translation: CASRNRVLEAFF.

The chain recombines TRBV5-1 with TRBJ2-3; D not certain. This CDR3 spans 14 amino acids. V was pared by 8 bases and J by 4 bases, with 17 bases between. Germline assignment: CDR1 SGHRS and CDR2 YFSETQ. CDR3 sequence reads: CASRVLDGADTQYF. As DNA, the CDR3 is TGCGCCAGTCGGGTCCTTGACGGAGCAGATACGCAGTATTTT.

The chain has TRBV24-1 and TRBJ2-7; maybe TRBD1 (6 bases). The length of the CDR3 is 13 residues. Germline CDR1 reads KGHDR; CDR2 reads SFDVKD. The V and J ends lost 6 bases and 4 bases respectively, with 12 bases between them. CDR3 protein: CATSPHDRYEQYF. The DNA for the CDR3 is TGTGCCACCAGTCCTCATGACAGGTACGAGCAGTACTTC.

The CDR3 coding sequence is TGTGCCAGCAGCTTAGTTCCAGGGGCTACGTGGGAGACCCAGTACTTC. Amino acid sequence: CASSLVPGATWETQYF. The chain recombines TRBV11-2 with TRBJ2-5; possibly TRBD1 for D (6 bases). V was cut by 1 base and J by 5 bases, with 17 bases left in between. This CDR3 has 16 amino acids. Germline-derived CDR1 and CDR2 are SGHAT and FQNNGV.

CDR3: CASSEGTGGNTGELFF. DNA of the CDR3: TGTGCCAGCAGTGAGGGGACGGGGGGGAACACCGGGGAGCTGTTTTTT. The chain couples TRBV25-1 to TRBJ2-2; 7 bases match TRBD2. In germline, CDR1 is MGHDK, CDR2 SYGVNS. The ends lost 3 bases at V and 1 base at J; junction bases unmatched: 5. The CDR3 has 16 residues.

J is TRBJ1-6 and V is TRBV6-6; the match to TRBD1 covers 10 bases. The germline V gene encodes CDR1 MNHNY and CDR2 SVGAGI (reference sequence). V gave up 6 bases and J gave up 9 bases; unmatched junction bases: 5. There are 14 residues in the CDR3. The DNA of the CDR3 is TGTGCCAGCAGCAAGACAGGGGGCGGTTCACCCCTCCACTTT. Amino acids: CASSKTGGGSPLHF.

J is TRBJ1-5 and V is TRBV6-5; weak D call: TRBD1 (6 bases). This CDR3 has 14 residues. Looked up from germline, CDR1 is MNHEY and CDR2 is SVGAGI. V shed 6 bases and J shed 3 bases, with 12 bases lying between them. The CDR3 DNA reads TGTGCCAGCAGCAAACAGGGTCTCAATCAGCCCCAGCATTTT. Protein sequence: CASSKQGLNQPQHF.

This clone has just one count. CDR3 bases: TGTGCCGCCTGGGACAGGGGAACTGAAGCTTTCTTT. It is translated as CAAWDRGTEAFF. The V call is TRBV19, the J call TRBJ1-1, with TRBD1 identical over 10 bases. This CDR3 comprises 12 residues. In germline, CDR1 is LNHDA, CDR2 SQIVND (reference sequence). J gave up 5 bases and V 11 bases, and 5 bases lay outside the gene matches.

The V call is TRBV11-2, the J call TRBJ2-7; 10 bases map to TRBD2. The CDR3 consists of 14 residues. With V trimmed by 3 bases and J by 4 bases, 3 bases remained unmatched. Germline V gives CDR1 SGHAT, CDR2 FQNNGV. Here the CDR3 DNA reads TGTGCCAGCAGCTTTGGACTAGCGGCTTACGAGCAGTACTTC. Its translation is CASSFGLAAYEQYF.

The J gene is TRBJ1-5, the V gene TRBV28; a possible D gene is TRBD1 (5 bases). V was trimmed by 5 bases and J by 4 bases, leaving 24 bases between them. CDR1 is MDHEN and CDR2 is SYDVKM in the germline V gene. The CDR3 totals 18 residues. This CDR3 reads CASSPLLEATGRNQPQHF. In nucleotides, the CDR3 is TGTGCCAGCAGTCCCCTATTAGAGGCCACAGGACGAAATCAGCCCCAGCATTTT.

J is TRBJ2-7 and V is TRBV5-1; 8 nucleotides match TRBD2. Germline CDR1 and CDR2: SGHRS and YFSETQ. J lost 2 bases, V lost 0 bases, and 4 bases had no gene match. CDR3 size: 15 residues. The CDR3 nucleotides read TGCGCCAGCAGCTTGGTTGTAGCGGGGCCCTACGAGCAGTACTTC. Amino acids: CASSLVVAGPYEQYF.